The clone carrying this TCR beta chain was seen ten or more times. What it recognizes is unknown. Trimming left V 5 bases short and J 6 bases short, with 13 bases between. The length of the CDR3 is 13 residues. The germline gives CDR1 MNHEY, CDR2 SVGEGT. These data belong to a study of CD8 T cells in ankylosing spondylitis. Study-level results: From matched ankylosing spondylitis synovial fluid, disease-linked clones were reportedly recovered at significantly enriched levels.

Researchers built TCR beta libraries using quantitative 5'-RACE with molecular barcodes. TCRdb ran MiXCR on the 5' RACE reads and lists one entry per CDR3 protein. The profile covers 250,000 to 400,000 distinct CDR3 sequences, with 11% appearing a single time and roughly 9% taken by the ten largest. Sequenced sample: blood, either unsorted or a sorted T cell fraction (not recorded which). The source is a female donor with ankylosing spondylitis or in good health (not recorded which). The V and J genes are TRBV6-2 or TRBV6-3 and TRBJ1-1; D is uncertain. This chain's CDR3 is CASSLRGNAEAFF. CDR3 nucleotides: TGTGCCAGCAGTCTTAGAGGAAACGCTGAAGCTTTCTTT.